The T cell receptor (beta chain) described here comes from a study of T cell responses to AZD1222 COVID-19 vaccine (dated by TCRdb to about 2021). Turning to the overall study: AZD1222 recipients with second doses at about 4 weeks or about 12 weeks were pooled, because spike-specific TCR depth and breadth did not differ between schedules. Trial participants were enrolled by age into 18-55, 56-69 and 70-plus year subgroups, with roughly 160, 29 and 62 TCR-sequenced participants respectively. A total of under 250 trial participants underwent TCR sequencing, of whom some 200 had received two doses of AZD1222 and 26 had received two doses of the MenACWY control vaccine. What the research found in general, with its limitations: A significant rise in spike-specific TCR breadth and depth was observed after two AZD1222 doses relative to day 0 and relative to MenACWY recipients. Reportedly, almost half of the unique spike-specific TCRs recognized epitopes lying outside the regions that are mutated in the B.1.351 and B.1.1.7 variants. Participants were mostly white British and included more females than males, and it was suggested by the authors that clonal diversity may have been underestimated. The 56-69-year group was small, and its depth increase did not reach significance, likely because of low power. Vaccine-associated CD4 TCRs spanned the whole spike protein, with dominant responses in regions 160-218 and 743-854. Because no samples from the day 14 peak response were available, repertoires could be characterized only after the peak T cell response. Conclusions about previously exposed vaccinees are limited because only six or seven AZD1222 recipients were SARS-CoV-2 seropositive at baseline.

Taken from the germline V gene, the CDR1 and CDR2 loops are MDHEN and SYDVKM. The CDR3 sequence holds 16 residues, the cysteine and phenylalanine included. CDR3 DNA is the only sequence kept; it has 48 bases, read in frame from the first base. V ends up 3 bases short and J 4 bases short, with an unmatched junction base count of 9. The sample's time point label, in plain terms: baseline before first vaccination. The vaccinee samples were drawn from two UK trials, COV001 and COV002, one of which was a single-blind randomized controlled phase 2/3 trial testing AZD1222 (ChAdOx1 nCoV-19) in healthy adults. For TCRbeta chain sequencing, PBMC samples were collected from trial participants at day 0 and at day 28 after the second dose. Regarding this clone: This receptor's antigen is unknown. No much larger clonotype is one base removed from it; base qualities were not supplied.

The CDR3 regions of human TCRbeta chains were analyzed by immunosequencing. Per the original workflow: TCRs in the repertoires were matched against a reference library of SARS-CoV-2-specific TCRs that had been generated with the MIRA antigen-specificity platform. Breadth meant the fraction of unique TCRs that were SARS-CoV-2-associated, whereas depth meant the fraction of total T cells that were SARS-CoV-2-associated. Each spike-specific TCR was assigned to its reactive spike region and to a CD4 or CD8 class using the MIRA data. Log10-transformed breadth and depth values were compared by one-way ANOVA with Sidak's multiple comparisons tests. TCRdb retrieved this table from immuneACCESS and kept in-frame rearrangements only. Not all clones are present; in checked studies, unresolved V genes account for under half, and no reason is known for the remainder. The V and J calls and clone size are taken from that table; D and trimming were inferred from the DNA. This sample comprises about 140,000 clones, approximately 92% of them detected only once. Around 2.5% of the sample goes to the ten largest clones.

This sample comprised peripheral blood, obtained on day 0 of AZD1222 vaccination. The V and J genes are TRBV28 and TRBJ2-1; 7 central nucleotides agree with TRBD1. The clonotype originates from an adult in good health. In nucleotide form, the sequence is TGTGCCAGCAGTTTTTCTACCGGGACAGCTTACAATGAGCAGTTCTTC. This encodes CASSFSTGTAYNEQFF. With all but the CDR3 taken from the reference TRBV28 and TRBJ2-1 genes, the full variable domain is: DVKVTQSSRYLVKRTGEKVFLECVQDMDHENMFWYRQDPGLGLRLIYFSYDVKMKEKGDIPEGYSVSREKKERFSLILESASTNQTSMYLCASSFSTGTAYNEQFFGPGTRLTVL.